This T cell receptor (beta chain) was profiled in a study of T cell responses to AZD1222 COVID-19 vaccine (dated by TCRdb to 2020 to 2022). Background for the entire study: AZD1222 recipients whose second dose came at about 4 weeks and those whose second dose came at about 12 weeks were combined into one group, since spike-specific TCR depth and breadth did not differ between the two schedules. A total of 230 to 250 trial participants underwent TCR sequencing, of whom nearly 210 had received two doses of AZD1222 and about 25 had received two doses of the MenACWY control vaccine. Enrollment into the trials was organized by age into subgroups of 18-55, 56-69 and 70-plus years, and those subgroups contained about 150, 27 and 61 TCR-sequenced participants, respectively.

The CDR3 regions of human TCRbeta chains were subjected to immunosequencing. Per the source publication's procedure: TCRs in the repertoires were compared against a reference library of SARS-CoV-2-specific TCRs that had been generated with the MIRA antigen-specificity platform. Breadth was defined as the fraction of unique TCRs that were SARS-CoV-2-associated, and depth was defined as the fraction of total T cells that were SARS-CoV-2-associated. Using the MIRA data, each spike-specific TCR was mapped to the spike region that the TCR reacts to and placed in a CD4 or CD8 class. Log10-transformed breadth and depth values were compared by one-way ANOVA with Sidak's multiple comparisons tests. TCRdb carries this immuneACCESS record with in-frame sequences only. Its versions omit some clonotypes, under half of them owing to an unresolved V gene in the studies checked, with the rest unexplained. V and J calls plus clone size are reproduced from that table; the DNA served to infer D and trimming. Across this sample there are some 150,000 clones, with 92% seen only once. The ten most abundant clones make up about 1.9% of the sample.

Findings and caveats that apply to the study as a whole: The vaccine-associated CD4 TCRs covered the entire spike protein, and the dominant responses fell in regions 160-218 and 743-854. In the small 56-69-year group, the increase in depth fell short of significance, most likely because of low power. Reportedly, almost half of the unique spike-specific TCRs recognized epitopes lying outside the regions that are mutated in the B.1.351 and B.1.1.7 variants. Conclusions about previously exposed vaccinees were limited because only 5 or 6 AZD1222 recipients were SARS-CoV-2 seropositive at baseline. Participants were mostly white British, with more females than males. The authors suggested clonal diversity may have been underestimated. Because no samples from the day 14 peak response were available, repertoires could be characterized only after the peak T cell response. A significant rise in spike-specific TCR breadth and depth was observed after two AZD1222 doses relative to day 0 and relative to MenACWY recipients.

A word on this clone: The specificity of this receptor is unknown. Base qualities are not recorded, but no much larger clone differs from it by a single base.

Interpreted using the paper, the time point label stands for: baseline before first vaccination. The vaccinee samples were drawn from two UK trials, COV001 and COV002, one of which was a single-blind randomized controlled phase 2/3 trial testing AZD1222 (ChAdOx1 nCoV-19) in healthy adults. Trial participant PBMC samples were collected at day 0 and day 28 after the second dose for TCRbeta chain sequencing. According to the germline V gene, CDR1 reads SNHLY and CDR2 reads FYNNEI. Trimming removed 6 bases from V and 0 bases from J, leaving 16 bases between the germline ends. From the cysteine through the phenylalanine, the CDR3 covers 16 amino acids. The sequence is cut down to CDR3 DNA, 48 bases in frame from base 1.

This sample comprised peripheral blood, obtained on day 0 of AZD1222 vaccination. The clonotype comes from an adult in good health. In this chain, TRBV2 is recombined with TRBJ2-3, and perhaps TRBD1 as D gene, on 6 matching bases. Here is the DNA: TGTGCCAGCAGACCCGGGACAACAAAGAGCACAGATACGCAGTATTTT. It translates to CASRPGTTKSTDTQYF.